This T cell receptor beta chain comes out of a study of blood T cell repertoires in COVID-19. Study context: Researchers got acute and convalescent COVID-19 samples from the United States, Italy and Spain.

Participants, 18 to 89 years old, spanned approximately 25 US areas. Unmatched junction bases numbered 9, after V lost 4 bases and J lost 1 base. Per the germline V gene, CDR1 is SGDLS and CDR2 is YYNGEE. There are 16 residues in the CDR3. Profiling relied on immunoSEQ multiplex PCR, and the TCRdb table lists in-frame clones only, not all of them. The sample yields a few hundred thousand clones, about 90% seen once. The clonotype was recovered from a woman between 50 and 59 years old who had been exposed to COVID-19. The gene calls are TRBV9 and TRBJ1-2; TRBD1 matches at 8 bases. The sample was PBMCs or T cells enriched from blood (not recorded which). For the CDR3, the DNA is TGTGCCAGCAGCCGATCCGGGACAGGCAATAACTATGGCTACACCTTC. Translating gives CASSRSGTGNNYGYTF.